The sample holds many counts of the clone carrying this T cell receptor beta chain. Its antigen is currently unknown. The sample comes from a study of T cells in Graves' hyperthyroidism and ophthalmopathy. Background on the study: Before treatment of any kind, peripheral blood was taken at initial diagnosis. Study conclusions and caveats: In the blood, most expanded thyroid clonotypes above 0.001 appeared as well.

CDR1 and CDR2 (germline): SGDLS, YYNGEE. Trimming removed 0 bases from V and 5 bases from J, with 17 bases in between. The CDR3 has 17 amino acids. There were TCR beta CDR3 regions amplified from RNA transcripts. Initially, a first-round RT-PCR of the TCR CDR3 employed the HTBI primer set. TCRdb reprocessed the multiplex PCR reads with MiXCR, giving one entry per CDR3 protein. The sample yields approximately 330,000 distinct CDR3 sequences, about an eighth seen once. Uncontrolled infections, other autoimmune diseases, pregnancy or lactation led to exclusion of patients. Clinicians diagnosed patients from clinical symptoms, serum thyroxine and TRAb, thyroid ultrasound and orbital computed tomography.

V gene TRBV9 combines with J gene TRBJ1-4; D possibly corresponds to TRBD1 (5 bases). This receptor was identified in a woman in her thirties or forties with Graves' ophthalmopathy. The sequenced material came from blood. In nucleotides, the CDR3 is TGTGCCAGCAGCGTAGACCCTGGGGACGCGAGAAATGAAAAACTGTTTTTT. As protein: CASSVDPGDARNEKLFF.